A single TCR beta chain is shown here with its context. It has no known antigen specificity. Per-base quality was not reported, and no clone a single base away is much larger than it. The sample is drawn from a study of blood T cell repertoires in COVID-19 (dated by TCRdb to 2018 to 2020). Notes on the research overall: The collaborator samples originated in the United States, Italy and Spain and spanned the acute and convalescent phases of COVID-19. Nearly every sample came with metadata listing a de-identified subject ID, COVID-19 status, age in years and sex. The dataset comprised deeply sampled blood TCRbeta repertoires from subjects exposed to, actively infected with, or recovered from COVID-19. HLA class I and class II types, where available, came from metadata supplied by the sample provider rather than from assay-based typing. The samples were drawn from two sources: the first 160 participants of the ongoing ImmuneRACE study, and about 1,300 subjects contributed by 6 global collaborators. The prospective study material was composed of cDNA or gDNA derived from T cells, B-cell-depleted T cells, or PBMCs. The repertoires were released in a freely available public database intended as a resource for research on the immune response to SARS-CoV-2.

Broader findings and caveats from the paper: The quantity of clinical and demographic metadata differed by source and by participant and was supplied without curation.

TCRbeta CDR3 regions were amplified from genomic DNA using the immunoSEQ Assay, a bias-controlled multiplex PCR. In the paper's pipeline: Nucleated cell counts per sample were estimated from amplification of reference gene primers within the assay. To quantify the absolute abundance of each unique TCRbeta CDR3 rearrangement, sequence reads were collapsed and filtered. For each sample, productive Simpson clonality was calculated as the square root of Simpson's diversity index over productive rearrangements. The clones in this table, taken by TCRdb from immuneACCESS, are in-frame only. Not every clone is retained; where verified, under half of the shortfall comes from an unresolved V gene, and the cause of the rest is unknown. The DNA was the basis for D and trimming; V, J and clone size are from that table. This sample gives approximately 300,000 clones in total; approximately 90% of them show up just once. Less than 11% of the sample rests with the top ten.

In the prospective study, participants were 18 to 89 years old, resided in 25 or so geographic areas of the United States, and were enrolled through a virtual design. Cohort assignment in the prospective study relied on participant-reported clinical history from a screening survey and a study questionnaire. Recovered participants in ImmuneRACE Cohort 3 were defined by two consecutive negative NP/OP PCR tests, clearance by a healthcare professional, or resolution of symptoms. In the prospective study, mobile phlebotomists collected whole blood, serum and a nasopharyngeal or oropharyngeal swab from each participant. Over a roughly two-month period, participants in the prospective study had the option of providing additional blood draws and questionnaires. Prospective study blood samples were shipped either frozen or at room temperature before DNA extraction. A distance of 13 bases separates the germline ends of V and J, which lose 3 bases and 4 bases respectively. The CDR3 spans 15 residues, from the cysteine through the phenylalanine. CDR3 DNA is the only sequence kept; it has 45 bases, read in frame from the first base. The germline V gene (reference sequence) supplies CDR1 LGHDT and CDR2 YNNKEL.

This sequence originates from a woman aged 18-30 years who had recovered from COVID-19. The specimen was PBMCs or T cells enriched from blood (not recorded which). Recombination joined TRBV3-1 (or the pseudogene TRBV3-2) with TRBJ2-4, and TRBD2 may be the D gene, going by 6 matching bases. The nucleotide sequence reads TGTGCCAGCAGCCAGGGCCTAGCGAAGAAAAACATTCAGTACTTC. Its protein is CASSQGLAKKNIQYF.